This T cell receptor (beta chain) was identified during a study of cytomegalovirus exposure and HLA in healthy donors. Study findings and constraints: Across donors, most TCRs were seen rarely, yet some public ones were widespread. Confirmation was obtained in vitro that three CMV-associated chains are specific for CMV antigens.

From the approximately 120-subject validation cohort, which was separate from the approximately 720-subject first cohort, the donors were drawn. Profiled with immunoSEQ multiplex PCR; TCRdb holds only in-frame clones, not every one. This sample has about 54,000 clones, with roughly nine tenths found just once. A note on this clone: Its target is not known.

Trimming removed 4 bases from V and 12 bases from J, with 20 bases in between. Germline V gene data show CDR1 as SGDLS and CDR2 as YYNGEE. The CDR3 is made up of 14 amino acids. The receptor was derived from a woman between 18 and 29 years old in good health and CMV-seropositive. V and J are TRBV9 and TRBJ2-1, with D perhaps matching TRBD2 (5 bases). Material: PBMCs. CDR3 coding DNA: TGTGCCAGCAGCCCCGGTGGGAACCGCGCGGGGCAGTTCTTC. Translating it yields CASSPGGNRAGQFF.